The 18 T cell receptor beta chains presented below share a single source sample, sequenced in a study of T cell responses to AZD1222 COVID-19 vaccine. TCRdb's table, derived via immunoSEQ multiplex PCR, lists solely in-frame clones and lacks some. The sample lists 150,000 to 200,000 clones, 90% occurring once. Sequenced material: peripheral blood, taken on day 0 of AZD1222 vaccination. These receptors were taken from an adult in good health.

This chain links TRBV5-6 with TRBJ2-7, with 8 bases lining up with TRBD1. The trim removed 1 base at V and 2 bases at J, leaving 5 bases unmatched. The CDR3 covers 15 residues. Per the germline V gene, CDR1 is SGHDT and CDR2 is YYEEEE. CDR3 bases: TGTGCCAGCAGCTTGAGGGGACAGGTTGCCTACGAGCAGTACTTC. Amino acids: CASSLRGQVAYEQYF. Full variable domain (remainder filled in from reference TRBV5-6 and TRBJ2-7): DAGVTQSPTHLIKTRGQQVTLRCSPKSGHDTVSWYQQALGQGPQFIFQYYEEEERQRGNFPDRFSGHQFPNYSSELNVNALLLGDSALYLCASSLRGQVAYEQYFGPGTRLTVT.

This chain joins TRBV7-8 and TRBJ1-2, with a possible D match to TRBD1 (6 bases). Germline CDR1 is SGHVS and CDR2 is FQNEAQ. The ends were cut back, 5 bases at V and 9 bases at J, with 19 bases in the middle. The length of the CDR3 is 14 residues. This chain's CDR3 is CASSPRTAVPSYTF. The CDR3 DNA reads TGTGCCAGCAGCCCCCGGACAGCCGTTCCGAGCTACACCTTC.

A few counts support this clone. The chain couples TRBV3-1 (or the pseudogene TRBV3-2) to TRBJ1-6, with 7 bases lining up with TRBD1. Germline V gene sequence: CDR1 LGHDT, CDR2 YNNKEL (reference sequence). This CDR3 is 15 amino acids long. The V gene end was trimmed by 8 bases and the J gene end by 4 bases; junction bases not matched to a gene: 8. As DNA, the CDR3 is TGTGCCAGCCGTTCGGGACAGCCTTATAATTCACCCCTCCACTTT. Translating it yields CASRSGQPYNSPLHF.

The J gene is TRBJ2-7, the V gene TRBV11-2; the D is unclear. Trimming pared 5 bases from V and 5 bases from J, leaving 7 bases between. The CDR3 is made up of 11 amino acids. Germline lookup yields CDR1 SGHAT and CDR2 FQNNGV. The CDR3 DNA reads TGTGCCAGCAGCCCGACACACGAGCAGTACTTC. This codes for CASSPTHEQYF.

The chain employs TRBV6-5 and TRBJ1-1, with 8 bases aligning to TRBD1. The CDR3 is 12 residues long. With 9 bases clipped from V and 4 bases from J, the junction kept 4 bases outside the gene matches. Germline CDR1 is MNHEY and CDR2 is SVGAGI. CDR3 DNA sequence: TGTGCCAGTTTAACAGGGGGCACTGAAGCTTTCTTT. This encodes CASLTGGTEAFF.

In nucleotides, the CDR3 is TGTGCCAGCAGCGCCTATAGCGGTTACTCCTACGAGCAGTACTTC. Its translation: CASSAYSGYSYEQYF. V and J are TRBV9 and TRBJ2-7; the D gene is possibly TRBD2 (6 bases). Germline V gene data show CDR1 as SGDLS and CDR2 as YYNGEE. This CDR3 is 15 amino acids long. The V and J ends lost 3 bases and 0 bases respectively, with 13 bases between them.

The chain joins TRBV28 to TRBJ2-2; no clear D. The CDR3 is made up of 14 amino acids. V gave up 8 bases and J gave up 0 bases, with 10 bases separating them. Germline CDR1 and CDR2: MDHEN and SYDVKM. CDR3 sequence reads: CASYGTANTGELFF. The DNA for the CDR3 is TGTGCCAGCTATGGCACTGCGAACACCGGGGAGCTGTTTTTT.

The gene calls are TRBV9 and TRBJ2-7; 7 bases agree with TRBD1. After removal of 4 bases from V and 2 bases from J, the junction contained 3 bases not matched to a gene. This CDR3 is built from 13 residues. In germline, CDR1 is SGDLS, CDR2 YYNGEE. The CDR3 sequence is CASSPQGAYEQYF. CDR3 DNA: TGTGCCAGCAGCCCTCAGGGGGCCTACGAGCAGTACTTC.

The chain has TRBV15 and TRBJ2-7, with 7 bases identical to TRBD1. The CDR3 length is 14 residues. Germline V lookup: CDR1 LNHNV, CDR2 YYDKDF (reference sequence). V lost 1 base and J lost 4; bases outside the gene matches: 4. The CDR3 sequence is CATSRVDRFYEQYF. The DNA for the CDR3 is TGTGCCACCAGCAGAGTGGACAGGTTTTACGAGCAGTACTTC.

V and J are TRBV5-1 and TRBJ1-1; D uncertain. V was clipped by 3 bases and J by 1 base, with 7 bases between them. CDR1 is SGHRS, CDR2 YFSETQ, per germline. This CDR3 spans 13 amino acids. CDR3 nucleotides: TGCGCCAGCAGCTATGCCCGGAACACTGAAGCTTTCTTT. Encoded protein: CASSYARNTEAFF. The full variable domain, its missing parts supplied by reference TRBV5-1 and TRBJ1-1, is KAGVTQTPRYLIKTRGQQVTLSCSPISGHRSVSWYQQTPGQGLQFLFEYFSETQRNKGNFPGRFSGRQFSNSRSEMNVSTLELGDSALYLCASSYARNTEAFFGQGTRLTVV.

This clone was found a few times. This chain connects TRBV3-1 (or the pseudogene TRBV3-2) to TRBJ1-5; D remains ambiguous. Trimming pared 0 bases from V and 0 bases from J, leaving 6 bases between. Germline loops: CDR1 LGHDT, CDR2 YNNKEL (reference sequence). The CDR3 length is 15 residues. The CDR3 nucleotides are TGTGCCAGCAGCCAAGACCTGGCTAGCAATCAGCCCCAGCATTTT. Translated: CASSQDLASNQPQHF.

This sequence joins TRBV28 and TRBJ1-5; D possibly corresponds to TRBD1 (5 bases). Germline V gene data show CDR1 as MDHEN and CDR2 as SYDVKM. The CDR3 is 15 residues long. Trimming pared 8 bases from V and 2 bases from J, leaving 16 bases between. CDR3 sequence: CASAPGGIGNQPQHF. CDR3 bases: TGTGCCAGCGCCCCTGGGGGGATTGGCAATCAGCCCCAGCATTTT.

On this clone: This specimen includes other DNA sequences encoding the same CDR3. The V and J genes are TRBV29-1 and TRBJ1-4; no clear D gene. Between the trimmed V and J ends, which lost 0 bases and 7 bases, there was a span of 12 bases. CDR3 length: 14 amino acids. Looked up from germline, CDR1 is SQVTM and CDR2 is ANQGSEA. For the CDR3, the DNA is TGCAGCGTTGAAGACGGAGGTTTGAGTGAAAAACTGTTTTTT. It specifies CSVEDGGLSEKLFF.

The chain carries TRBV28 and TRBJ1-4; D uncertain. The germline CDR1 and CDR2 sequences are MDHEN and SYDVKM. V was pared by 7 bases and J by 3 bases, with 9 bases between. The CDR3 runs 13 residues. The CDR3 loop reads CASKGGSNEKLFF. The CDR3 DNA reads as TGTGCCAGCAAGGGAGGGTCTAATGAAAAACTGTTTTTT. The whole variable domain, remainder taken from reference TRBV28 and TRBJ1-4, is DVKVTQSSRYLVKRTGEKVFLECVQDMDHENMFWYRQDPGLGLRLIYFSYDVKMKEKGDIPEGYSVSREKKERFSLILESASTNQTSMYLCASKGGSNEKLFFGSGTQLSVL.

The chain combines TRBV6-5 with TRBJ2-4, with D perhaps TRBD1 (6 bases). Germline values: CDR1 MNHEY, CDR2 SVGAGI. Deletions cut 6 bases from V and 8 bases from J, with 11 bases between. This CDR3 is 12 amino acids long. The CDR3 sequence: CASRLSGDIQYF. Written as DNA, the CDR3 is TGTGCCAGCAGGTTATCAGGGGACATTCAGTACTTC.

The rearrangement joins TRBV24-1 to TRBJ2-3; 9 nucleotides agree with TRBD2. The CDR3 contains 15 residues. Germline loops: CDR1 KGHDR, CDR2 SFDVKD. J gave up 2 bases and V 4 bases, and 3 bases lay outside the gene matches. Written as DNA, the CDR3 is TGTGCCACCAGTGACCGACTAGCGGTCACAGATACGCAGTATTTT. As protein: CATSDRLAVTDTQYF.

The J gene is TRBJ1-2, the V gene TRBV6-5; tentative D call: TRBD1 (6 bases). With 8 bases removed from V and 1 base from J, the gap between germline ends came to 11 bases. There are 13 residues in the CDR3. CDR1 MNHEY and CDR2 SVGAGI come from the germline V gene. CDR3 DNA sequence: TGTGCCAGCGGAGGGGGATATAACTATGGCTACACCTTC. It translates to CASGGGYNYGYTF.

The genes are TRBV5-1 and TRBJ2-5; D is perhaps TRBD1 or TRBD2 (5 bases each). V shed 4 bases and J shed 1 base, with 14 bases lying between them. Germline V gene sequence: CDR1 SGHRS, CDR2 YFSETQ. The CDR3 length is 15 residues. As DNA, the CDR3 is TGCGCCAGCAGCACGGGCCTGGGGGTCCAAGAGACCCAGTACTTC. Protein product: CASSTGLGVQETQYF. The entire variable domain, with the rest obtained from reference TRBV5-1 and TRBJ2-5, is as follows: KAGVTQTPRYLIKTRGQQVTLSCSPISGHRSVSWYQQTPGQGLQFLFEYFSETQRNKGNFPGRFSGRQFSNSRSEMNVSTLELGDSALYLCASSTGLGVQETQYFGPGTRLLVL.